The TCR beta chain described here comes from a study of cytomegalovirus exposure and HLA in healthy donors. For the study at large: The same platform as the 666 first-cohort repertoires was used for the 120 or so validation repertoires, a later analysis reported.

Libraries were prepared by immunoSEQ multiplex PCR; TCRdb keeps only in-frame clonotypes and omits some of them. Here the sample spans about 180,000 clones, 85% being singletons. The length of the CDR3 is 21 residues. This clone has a handful of counts. Its antigen remains unidentified. General study points: The study flagged some 170 TCR beta chains as cytomegalovirus-associated. Most sequenced TCRs were rare (though some public TCRs occurred in many donors). The tendency of first-cohort TCR clusters to co-occur in the roughly 110 validation repertoires emerged from a later analysis.

The sequencing sample was made of PBMCs. The clonotype comes from a man aged 18 to 30 in good health and CMV-seropositive. The chain links TRBV21-1 to TRBJ2-7; the table's D call, TRBD1, was not checked against the DNA. TRBV21-1 is shown as a pseudogene. CDR3 residues: CASSNGIHQQHVQGLTYEQYF. DNA for the CDR3: TGTGCCAGCAGCAACGGGATCCACCAGCAACATGTACAGGGGCTTACCTACGAGCAGTACTTC.